The text below deals with one T cell receptor beta chain. Per the original data handling: Amplification with reference gene primers provided the estimates of nucleated cell counts. This table comes from immunoSEQ multiplex PCR, and its TCRdb copy is limited to in-frame clones, with some not included. Clonal size and the V and J genes are those of that table, whereas D and trimming came from the DNA. Of around 250,000 clones listed, 86% are singletons. These data are taken from a study of blood T cell repertoires in COVID-19. In the study overall: Sites in the United States, Italy and Spain provided acute and convalescent COVID-19 samples. The analysed material was cDNA or gDNA that came from T cells, B-cell-depleted T cells, or PBMCs.

The germline V and J ends were trimmed by 2 bases and 5 bases, with 8 bases remaining between them. Germline V gene lookup returns CDR1 MNHEY and CDR2 SVGAGI. The CDR3 is made up of 13 amino acids. Specimen: peripheral blood. The rearrangement links TRBV6-5 to TRBJ2-3; D perhaps matches TRBD1 (5 bases). This sequence was found in a man aged 60 to 75 with acute or convalescent COVID-19. In DNA, the CDR3 is TGTGCCAGCAGTTACGGGGCGGAAGATACGCAGTATTTT. It codes for CASSYGAEDTQYF.